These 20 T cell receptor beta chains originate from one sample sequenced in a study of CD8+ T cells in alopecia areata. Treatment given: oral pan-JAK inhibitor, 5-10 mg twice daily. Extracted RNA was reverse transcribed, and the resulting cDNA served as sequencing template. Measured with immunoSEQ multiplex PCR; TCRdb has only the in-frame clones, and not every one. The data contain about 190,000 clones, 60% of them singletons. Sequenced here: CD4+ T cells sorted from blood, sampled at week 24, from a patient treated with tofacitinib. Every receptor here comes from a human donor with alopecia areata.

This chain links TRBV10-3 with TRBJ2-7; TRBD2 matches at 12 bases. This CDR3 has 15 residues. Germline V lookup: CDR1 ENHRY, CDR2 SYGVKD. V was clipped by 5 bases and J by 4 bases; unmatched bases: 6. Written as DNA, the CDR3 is TGTGCCATCAGTCCGACTAGCGGGGGTTCTTACGAGCAGTACTTC. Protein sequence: CAISPTSGGSYEQYF.

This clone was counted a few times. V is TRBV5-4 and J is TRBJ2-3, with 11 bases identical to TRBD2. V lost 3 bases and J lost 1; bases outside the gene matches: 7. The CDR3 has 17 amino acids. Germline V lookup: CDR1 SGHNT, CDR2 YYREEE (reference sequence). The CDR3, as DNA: TGTGCCAGCAGCTCCCAAACTAGCGGGGGACGCACAGATACGCAGTATTTT. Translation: CASSSQTSGGRTDTQYF.

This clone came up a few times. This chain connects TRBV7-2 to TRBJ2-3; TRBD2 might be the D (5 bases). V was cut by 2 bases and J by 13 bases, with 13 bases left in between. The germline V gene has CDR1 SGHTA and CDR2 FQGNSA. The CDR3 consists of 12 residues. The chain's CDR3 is CASSLKLRAEYF. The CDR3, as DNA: TGTGCCAGCAGCTTAAAGTTGAGGGCGGAGTATTTT.

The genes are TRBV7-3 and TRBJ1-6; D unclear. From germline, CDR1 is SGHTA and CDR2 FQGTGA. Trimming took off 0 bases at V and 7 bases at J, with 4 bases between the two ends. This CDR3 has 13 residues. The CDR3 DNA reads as TGTGCCAGCAGCTTAACCGTCAATTCACCCCTCCACTTT. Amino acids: CASSLTVNSPLHF.

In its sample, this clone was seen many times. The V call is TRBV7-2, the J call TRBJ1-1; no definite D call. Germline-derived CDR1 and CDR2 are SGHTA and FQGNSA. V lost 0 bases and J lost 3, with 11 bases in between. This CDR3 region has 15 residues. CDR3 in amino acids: CASSLALVRDTEAFF. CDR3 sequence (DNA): TGTGCCAGCAGCTTAGCGTTAGTACGGGACACTGAAGCTTTCTTT.

CDR3 in DNA: TGTGCCAGCAGTGCCAAAACCGGAGGGGCTCTAAATTCACCCCTCCACTTT. It is translated as CASSAKTGGALNSPLHF. The chain couples TRBV6-1 to TRBJ1-6; TRBD1 is a possible D gene (5 bases). V lost 4 bases and J lost 7, with 20 bases in between. CDR3 size: 17 residues. CDR1 is MNHNS, CDR2 SASEGT, per germline.

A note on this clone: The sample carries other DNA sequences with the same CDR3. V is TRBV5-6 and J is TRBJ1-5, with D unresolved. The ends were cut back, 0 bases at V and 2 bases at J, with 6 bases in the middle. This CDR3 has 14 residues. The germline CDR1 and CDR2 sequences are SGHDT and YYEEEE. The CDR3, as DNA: TGTGCCAGCAGCTTGGCTGGTGGCAATCAGCCCCAGCATTTT. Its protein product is CASSLAGGNQPQHF.

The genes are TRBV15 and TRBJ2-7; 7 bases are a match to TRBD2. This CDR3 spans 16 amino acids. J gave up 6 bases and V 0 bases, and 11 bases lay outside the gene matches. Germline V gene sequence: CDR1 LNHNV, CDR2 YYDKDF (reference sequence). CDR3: CATSRDRVVRGSEQYF. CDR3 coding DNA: TGTGCCACCAGCAGAGATAGGGTTGTGCGGGGGTCCGAGCAGTACTTC. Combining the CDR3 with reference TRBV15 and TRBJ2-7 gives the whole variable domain DAMVIQNPRYQVTQFGKPVTLSCSQTLNHNVMYWYQQKSSQAPKLLFHYYDKDFNNEADTPDNFQSRRPNTSFCFLDIRSPGLGDTAMYLCATSRDRVVRGSEQYFGPGTRLTVT.

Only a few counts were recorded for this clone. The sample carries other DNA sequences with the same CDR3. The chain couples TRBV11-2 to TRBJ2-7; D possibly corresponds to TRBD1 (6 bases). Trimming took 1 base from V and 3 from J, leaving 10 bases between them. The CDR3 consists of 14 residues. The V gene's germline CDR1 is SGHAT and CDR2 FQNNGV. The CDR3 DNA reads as TGTGCCAGCAGCTTAGGGATACAGGGCTACGAGCAGTACTTC. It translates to CASSLGIQGYEQYF. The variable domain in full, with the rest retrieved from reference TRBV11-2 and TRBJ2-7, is EAGVAQSPRYKIIEKRQSVAFWCNPISGHATLYWYQQILGQGPKLLIQFQNNGVVDDSQLPKDRFSAERLKGVDSTLKIQPAKLEDSAVYLCASSLGIQGYEQYFGPGTRLTVT.

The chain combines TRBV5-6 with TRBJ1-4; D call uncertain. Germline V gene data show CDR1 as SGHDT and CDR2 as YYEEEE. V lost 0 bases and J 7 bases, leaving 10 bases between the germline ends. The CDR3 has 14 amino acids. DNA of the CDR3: TGTGCCAGCAGCTTGGCGGCACACACTGAAAAACTGTTTTTT. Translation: CASSLAAHTEKLFF.

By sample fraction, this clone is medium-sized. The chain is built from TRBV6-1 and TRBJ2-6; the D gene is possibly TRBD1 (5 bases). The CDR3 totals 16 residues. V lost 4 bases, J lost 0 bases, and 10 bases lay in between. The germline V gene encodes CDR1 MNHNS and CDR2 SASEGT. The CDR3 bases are TGTGCCAGCAGTGGACGGACACACTCTGGGGCCAACGTCCTGACTTTC. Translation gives CASSGRTHSGANVLTF.

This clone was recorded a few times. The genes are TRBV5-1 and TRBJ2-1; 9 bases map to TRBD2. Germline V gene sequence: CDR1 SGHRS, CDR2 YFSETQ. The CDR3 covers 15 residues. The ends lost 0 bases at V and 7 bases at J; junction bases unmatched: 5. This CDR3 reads CASSLVRGGANEQFF. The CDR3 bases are TGCGCCAGCAGCTTGGTCCGCGGGGGGGCTAATGAGCAGTTCTTC.

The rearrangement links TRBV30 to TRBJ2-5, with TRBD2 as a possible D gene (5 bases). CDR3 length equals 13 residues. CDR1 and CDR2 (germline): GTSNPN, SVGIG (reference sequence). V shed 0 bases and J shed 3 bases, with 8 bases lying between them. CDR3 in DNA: TGTGCCTGGAGTGTATTGGGAGAAGAGACCCAGTACTTC. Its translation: CAWSVLGEETQYF.

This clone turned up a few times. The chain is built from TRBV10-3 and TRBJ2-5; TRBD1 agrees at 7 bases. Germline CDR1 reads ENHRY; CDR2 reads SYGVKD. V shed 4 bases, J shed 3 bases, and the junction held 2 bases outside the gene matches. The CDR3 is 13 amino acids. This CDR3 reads CAISGDREETQYF. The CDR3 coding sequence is TGTGCCATCAGTGGAGACAGGGAAGAGACCCAGTACTTC.

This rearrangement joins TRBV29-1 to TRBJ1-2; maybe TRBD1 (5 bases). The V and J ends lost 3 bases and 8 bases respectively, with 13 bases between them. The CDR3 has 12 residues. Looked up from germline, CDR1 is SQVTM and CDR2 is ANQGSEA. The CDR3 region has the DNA TGCAGCGTTGATACCGGGACCGCCGGCTACACCTTC. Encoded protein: CSVDTGTAGYTF.

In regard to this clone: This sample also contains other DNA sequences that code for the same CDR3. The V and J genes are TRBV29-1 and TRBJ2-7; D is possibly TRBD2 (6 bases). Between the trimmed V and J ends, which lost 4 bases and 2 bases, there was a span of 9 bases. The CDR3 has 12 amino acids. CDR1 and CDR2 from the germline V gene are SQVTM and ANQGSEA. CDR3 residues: CSVVRGTYEQYF. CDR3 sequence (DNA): TGCAGCGTTGTGCGGGGTACCTACGAGCAGTACTTC.

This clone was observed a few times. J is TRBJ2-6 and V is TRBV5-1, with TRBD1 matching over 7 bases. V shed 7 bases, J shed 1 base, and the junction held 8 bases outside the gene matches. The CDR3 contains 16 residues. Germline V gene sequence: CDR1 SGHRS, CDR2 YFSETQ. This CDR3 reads CASASNRGSGANVLTF. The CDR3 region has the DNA TGCGCCAGCGCAAGTAACAGGGGATCTGGGGCCAACGTCCTGACTTTC.

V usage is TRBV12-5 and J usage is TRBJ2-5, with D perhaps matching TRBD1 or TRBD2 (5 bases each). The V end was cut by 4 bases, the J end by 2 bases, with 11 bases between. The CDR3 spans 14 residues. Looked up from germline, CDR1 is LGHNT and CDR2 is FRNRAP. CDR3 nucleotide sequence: TGTGCTAGTGGTTCGGGACGGTCACAAGAGACCCAGTACTTC. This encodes CASGSGRSQETQYF.

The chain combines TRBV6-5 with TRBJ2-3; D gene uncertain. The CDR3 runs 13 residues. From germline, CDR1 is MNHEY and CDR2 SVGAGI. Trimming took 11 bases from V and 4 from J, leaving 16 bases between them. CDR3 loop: CALGKGGPDTQYF. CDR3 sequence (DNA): TGTGCCCTAGGGAAGGGCGGCCCAGATACGCAGTATTTT.

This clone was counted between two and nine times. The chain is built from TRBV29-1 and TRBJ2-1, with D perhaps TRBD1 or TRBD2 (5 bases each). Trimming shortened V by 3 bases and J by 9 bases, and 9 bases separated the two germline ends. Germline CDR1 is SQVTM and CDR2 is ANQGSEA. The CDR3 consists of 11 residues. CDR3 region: CSVDRDREQFF. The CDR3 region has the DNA TGCAGCGTTGATAGGGACCGTGAGCAGTTCTTC.